What follows are 4 T cell receptor beta chains derived from one specimen sequenced in a study of T cells after yellow fever vaccination. TCRdb passed the 5' RACE reads through MiXCR, listing each CDR3 protein once. The table lists some 600,000 distinct CDR3 sequences, approximately 16% of them singletons. The starting material was PBMCs, obtained 5 to 6 days after the first yellow fever vaccination. These receptors all come from a man in his late teens or twenties who received the YFV17D yellow fever vaccine.

The genes are TRBV20-1 and TRBJ2-1; D could derive from TRBD1 or TRBD2 (7 bases each). The V end was cut by 4 bases, the J end by 6 bases, with 19 bases between. The CDR3 totals 15 residues. Germline loops: CDR1 DFQATT, CDR2 SNEGSKA (reference sequence). The CDR3 loop is CSANLLARGLNEQFF. DNA of the CDR3: TGCAGTGCTAACCTACTAGCGAGGGGGCTCAATGAGCAGTTCTTC.

V and J are TRBV28 and TRBJ1-5, with D possibly matching TRBD1 (6 bases). Trimming took 2 bases from V and 6 from J, leaving 14 bases between them. Germline V lookup: CDR1 MDHEN, CDR2 SYDVKM. CDR3 size: 15 residues. The CDR3 protein is CASSLGGAIGQPQHF. The DNA for the CDR3 is TGTGCCAGCAGTTTAGGGGGGGCGATAGGTCAGCCCCAGCATTTT.

This clonotype was counted between two and nine times. V and J are TRBV11-2 and TRBJ2-7; no firm D call. Trimming shortened V by 1 base and J by 2 bases, and 12 bases separated the two germline ends. The CDR3 is 15 amino acids. CDR1 SGHAT and CDR2 FQNNGV come from the germline V gene. DNA of the CDR3: TGTGCCAGCAGCTTAGCCCAGGCCACGGCCTACGAGCAGTACTTC. Amino acid sequence: CASSLAQATAYEQYF.

The table lists this clonotype with many counts. The chain carries TRBV4-2 and TRBJ2-7; TRBD2 matches at 7 bases. The germline V gene has CDR1 LGHNA and CDR2 YNFKEQ. This CDR3 region has 14 residues. V dropped 0 bases and J dropped 5; count of bases not matched to a gene: 4. The CDR3 DNA follows: TGTGCCAGCAGCCAAGATCGAACTAGCGACGAGCAGTACTTC. Encoded protein: CASSQDRTSDEQYF.